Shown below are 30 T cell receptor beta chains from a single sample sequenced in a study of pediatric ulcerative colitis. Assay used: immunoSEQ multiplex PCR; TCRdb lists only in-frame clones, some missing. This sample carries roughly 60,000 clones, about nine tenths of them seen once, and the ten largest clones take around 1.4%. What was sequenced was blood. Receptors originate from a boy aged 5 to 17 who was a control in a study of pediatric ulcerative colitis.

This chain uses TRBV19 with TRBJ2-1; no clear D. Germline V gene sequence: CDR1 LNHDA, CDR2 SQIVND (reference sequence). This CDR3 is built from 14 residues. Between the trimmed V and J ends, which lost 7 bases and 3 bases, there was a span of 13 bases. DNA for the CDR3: TGTGCCAGTACTCAACGCAGTTTCTACAATGAGCAGTTCTTC. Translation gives CASTQRSFYNEQFF.

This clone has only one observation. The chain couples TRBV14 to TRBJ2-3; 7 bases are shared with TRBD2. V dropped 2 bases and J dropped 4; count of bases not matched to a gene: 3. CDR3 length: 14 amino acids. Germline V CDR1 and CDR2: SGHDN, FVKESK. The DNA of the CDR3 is TGTGCCAGCAGCCAACTGGGAGGGCCAGATACGCAGTATTTT. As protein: CASSQLGGPDTQYF.

Here the CDR3 DNA reads TGTGCCAGCAGTGATAGGTCGCAGGGAATGAGCCAAGAGACCCAGTACTTC. Amino acid sequence: CASSDRSQGMSQETQYF. J is TRBJ2-5 and V is TRBV25-1; D perhaps matches TRBD1 (5 bases). The germline V gene encodes CDR1 MGHDK and CDR2 SYGVNS. The CDR3 loop spans 17 amino acids. V was clipped by 3 bases and J by 1 base, with 18 bases between them.

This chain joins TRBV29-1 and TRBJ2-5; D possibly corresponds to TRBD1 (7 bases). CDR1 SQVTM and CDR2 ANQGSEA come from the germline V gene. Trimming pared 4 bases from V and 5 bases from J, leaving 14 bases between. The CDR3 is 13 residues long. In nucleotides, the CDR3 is TGCAGCGTTGTCCCAGGGGGAGGTGAGACCCAGTACTTC. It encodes CSVVPGGGETQYF.

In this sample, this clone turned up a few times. The CDR3 bases are TGCGCCAGCAGCTTACAGGGGGCATACGAGCAGTACTTC. It translates to CASSLQGAYEQYF. The chain couples TRBV5-1 to TRBJ2-7; 9 nucleotides line up with TRBD1. The CDR3 is made up of 13 amino acids. Trimming took 2 bases from V and 4 from J; bases not matched to a gene: 1. CDR1 is SGHRS, CDR2 YFSETQ, per germline.

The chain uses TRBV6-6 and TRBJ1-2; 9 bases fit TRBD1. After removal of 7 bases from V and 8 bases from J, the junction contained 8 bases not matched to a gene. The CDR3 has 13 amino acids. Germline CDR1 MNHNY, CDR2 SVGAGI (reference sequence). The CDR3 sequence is CASKKNTGGGYTF. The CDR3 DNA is TGTGCCAGCAAGAAAAACACAGGGGGCGGCTACACCTTC.

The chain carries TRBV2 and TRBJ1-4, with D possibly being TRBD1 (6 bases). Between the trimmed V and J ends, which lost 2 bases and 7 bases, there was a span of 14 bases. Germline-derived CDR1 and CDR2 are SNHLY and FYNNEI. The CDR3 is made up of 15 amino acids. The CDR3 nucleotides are TGTGCCAGCAGTGAACGGTCAGGGGTCGGTGAAAAACTGTTTTTT. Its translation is CASSERSGVGEKLFF.

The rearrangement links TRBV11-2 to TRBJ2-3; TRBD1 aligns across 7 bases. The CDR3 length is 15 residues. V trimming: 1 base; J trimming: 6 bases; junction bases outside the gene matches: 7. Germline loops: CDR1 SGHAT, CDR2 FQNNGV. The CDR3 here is CASSLGQGEMDTQYF. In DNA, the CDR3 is TGTGCCAGCAGCTTAGGACAGGGCGAAATGGATACGCAGTATTTT.

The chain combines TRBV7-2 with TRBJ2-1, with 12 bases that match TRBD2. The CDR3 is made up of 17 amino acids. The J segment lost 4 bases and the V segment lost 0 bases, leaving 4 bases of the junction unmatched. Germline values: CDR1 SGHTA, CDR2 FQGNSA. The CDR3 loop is CASSLALTSGGYNEQFF. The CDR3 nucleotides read TGTGCCAGCAGCTTAGCCCTGACTAGCGGGGGTTACAATGAGCAGTTCTTC.

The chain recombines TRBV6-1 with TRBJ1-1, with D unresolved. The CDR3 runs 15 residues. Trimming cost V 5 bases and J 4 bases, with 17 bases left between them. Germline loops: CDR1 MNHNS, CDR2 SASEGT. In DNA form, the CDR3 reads TGTGCCAGCAGTAATCACCCCACGGGGAGCACTGAAGCTTTCTTT. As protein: CASSNHPTGSTEAFF.

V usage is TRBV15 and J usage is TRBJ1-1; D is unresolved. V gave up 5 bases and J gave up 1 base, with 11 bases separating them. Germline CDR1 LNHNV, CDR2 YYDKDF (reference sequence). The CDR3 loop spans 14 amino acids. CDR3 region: CATSEPRRNTEAFF. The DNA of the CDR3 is TGTGCCACCAGCGAGCCGCGCAGGAACACTGAAGCTTTCTTT.

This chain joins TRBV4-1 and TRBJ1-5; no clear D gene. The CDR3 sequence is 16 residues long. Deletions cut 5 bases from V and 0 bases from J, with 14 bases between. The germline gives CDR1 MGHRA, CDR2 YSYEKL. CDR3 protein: CASSAQAPYSNQPQHF. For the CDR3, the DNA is TGCGCCAGCAGCGCCCAGGCACCGTATAGCAATCAGCCCCAGCATTTT.

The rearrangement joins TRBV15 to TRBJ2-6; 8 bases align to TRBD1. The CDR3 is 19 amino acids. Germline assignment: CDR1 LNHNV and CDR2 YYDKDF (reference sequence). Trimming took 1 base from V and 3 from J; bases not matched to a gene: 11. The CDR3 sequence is CATSRVGRGRSDGANVLTF. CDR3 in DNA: TGTGCCACCAGCAGAGTTGGCAGGGGGCGATCTGATGGGGCCAACGTCCTGACTTTC.

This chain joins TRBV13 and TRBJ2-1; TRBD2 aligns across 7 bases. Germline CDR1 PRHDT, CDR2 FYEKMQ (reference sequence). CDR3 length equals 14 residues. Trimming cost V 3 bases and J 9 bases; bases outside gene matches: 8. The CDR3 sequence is CASSFTSDRGEQFF. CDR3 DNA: TGTGCCAGCAGCTTTACTAGCGACCGGGGTGAGCAGTTCTTC.

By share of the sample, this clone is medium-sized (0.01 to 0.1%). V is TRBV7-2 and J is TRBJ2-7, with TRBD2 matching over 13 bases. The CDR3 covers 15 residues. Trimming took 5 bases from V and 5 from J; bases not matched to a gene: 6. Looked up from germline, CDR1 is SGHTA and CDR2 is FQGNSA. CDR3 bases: TGTGCCAGCAGCGTAGGACTAGCGGGAGTAAACGAGCAGTACTTC. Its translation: CASSVGLAGVNEQYF.

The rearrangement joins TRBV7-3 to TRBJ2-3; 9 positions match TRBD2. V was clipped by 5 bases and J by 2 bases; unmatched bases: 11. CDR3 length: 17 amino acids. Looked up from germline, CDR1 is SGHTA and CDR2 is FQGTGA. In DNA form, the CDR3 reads TGTGCCAGCAGCCTTAACGGGCTAGCGGGAAACACAGATACGCAGTATTTT. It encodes CASSLNGLAGNTDTQYF.

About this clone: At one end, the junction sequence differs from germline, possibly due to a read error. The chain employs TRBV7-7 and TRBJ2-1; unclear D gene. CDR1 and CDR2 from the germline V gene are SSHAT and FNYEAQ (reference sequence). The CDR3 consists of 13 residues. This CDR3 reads CASSLGYDNEQFF. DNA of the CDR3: TGTGCTAGCAGCTTGGGGTACGACAATGAGCAGTTCTTC.

The DNA for the CDR3 is TGTGCCAGCAGCTCCAGGACAGTTGAGCAGTTCTTC. It codes for CASSSRTVEQFF. J is TRBJ2-1 and V is TRBV5-8; a weak D match, TRBD1 (6 bases). CDR1 is SGHTS and CDR2 is YDEGEE in the germline V gene. This CDR3 contains 12 residues. Trimming left V 3 bases short and J 9 bases short, with 10 bases between.

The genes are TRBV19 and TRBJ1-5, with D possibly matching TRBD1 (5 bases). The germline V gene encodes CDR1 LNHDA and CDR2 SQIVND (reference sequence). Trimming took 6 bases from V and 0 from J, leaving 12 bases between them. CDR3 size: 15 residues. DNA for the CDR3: TGTGCCAGTAGCCCCTGGGGGTATAGCAATCAGCCCCAGCATTTT. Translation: CASSPWGYSNQPQHF.

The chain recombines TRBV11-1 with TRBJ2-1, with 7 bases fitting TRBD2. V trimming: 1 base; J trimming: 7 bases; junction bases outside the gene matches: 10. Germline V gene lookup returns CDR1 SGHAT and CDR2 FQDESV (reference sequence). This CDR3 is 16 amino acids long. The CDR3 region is CASSLGSLTSPNEQFF. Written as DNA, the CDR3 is TGTGCCAGCAGCTTAGGGTCACTGACTAGCCCAAATGAGCAGTTCTTC.

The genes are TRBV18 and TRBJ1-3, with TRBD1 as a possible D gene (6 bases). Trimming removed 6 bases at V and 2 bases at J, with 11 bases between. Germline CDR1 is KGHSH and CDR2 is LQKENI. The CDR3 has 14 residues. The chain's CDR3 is CASSSGVPGNTIYF. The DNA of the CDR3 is TGTGCCAGCTCTTCAGGGGTCCCTGGAAACACCATATATTTT. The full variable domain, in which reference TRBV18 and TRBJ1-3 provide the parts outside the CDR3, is NAGVMQNPRHLVRRRGQEARLRCSPMKGHSHVYWYRQLPEEGLKFMVYLQKENIIDESGMPKERFSAEFPKEGPSILRIQQVVRGDSAAYFCASSSGVPGNTIYFGEGSWLTVV.

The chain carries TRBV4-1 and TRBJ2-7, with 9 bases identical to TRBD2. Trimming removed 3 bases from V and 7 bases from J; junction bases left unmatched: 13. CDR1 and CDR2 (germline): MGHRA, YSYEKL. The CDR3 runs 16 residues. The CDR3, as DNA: TGCGCCAGCAGCCAGCAAGCGTCGGCGGGGGGGTGGGAGCAGTACTTC. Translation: CASSQQASAGGWEQYF.

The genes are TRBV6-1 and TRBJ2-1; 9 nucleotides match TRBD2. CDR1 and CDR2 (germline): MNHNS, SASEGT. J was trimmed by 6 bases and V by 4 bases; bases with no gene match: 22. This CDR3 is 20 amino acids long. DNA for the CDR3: TGTGCCAGCAGTGCCCTATATTCTCGGCGGGAGGGCCCTTCTCCCAATGAGCAGTTCTTC. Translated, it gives CASSALYSRREGPSPNEQFF.

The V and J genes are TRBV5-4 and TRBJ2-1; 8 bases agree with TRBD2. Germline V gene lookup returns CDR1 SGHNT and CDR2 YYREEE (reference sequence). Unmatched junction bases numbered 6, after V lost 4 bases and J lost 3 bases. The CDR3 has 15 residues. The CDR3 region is CASSNGGESYNEQFF. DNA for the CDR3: TGTGCCAGCAGCAACGGGGGGGAAAGCTACAATGAGCAGTTCTTC.

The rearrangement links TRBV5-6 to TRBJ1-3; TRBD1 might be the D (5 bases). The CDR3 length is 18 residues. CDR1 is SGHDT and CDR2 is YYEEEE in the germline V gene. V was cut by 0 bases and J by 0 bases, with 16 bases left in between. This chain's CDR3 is CASSLASGFDSSGNTIYF. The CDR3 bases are TGTGCCAGCAGCTTGGCCTCCGGATTTGACAGCTCTGGAAACACCATATATTTT.

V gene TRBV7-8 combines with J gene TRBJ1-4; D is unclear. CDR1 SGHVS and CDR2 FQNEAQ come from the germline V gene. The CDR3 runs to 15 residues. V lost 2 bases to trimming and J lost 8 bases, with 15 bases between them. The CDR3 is CASSLFNSRREKLFF. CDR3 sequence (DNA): TGTGCCAGCAGCTTATTCAACTCCCGGCGGGAAAAACTGTTTTTT.

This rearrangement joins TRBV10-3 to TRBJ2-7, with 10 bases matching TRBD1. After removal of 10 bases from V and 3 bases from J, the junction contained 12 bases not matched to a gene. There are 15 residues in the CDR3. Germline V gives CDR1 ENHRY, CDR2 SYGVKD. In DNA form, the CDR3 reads TGTGCCACAAGTGGAGGGACAGGGGAAAGCTACGAGCAGTACTTC. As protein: CATSGGTGESYEQYF.

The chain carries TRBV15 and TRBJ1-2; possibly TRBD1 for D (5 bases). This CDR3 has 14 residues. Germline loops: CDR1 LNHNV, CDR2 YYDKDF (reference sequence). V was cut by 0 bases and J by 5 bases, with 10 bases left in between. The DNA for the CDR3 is TGTGCCACCAGCAGAGAAGGGGAAGGATATGGCTACACCTTC. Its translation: CATSREGEGYGYTF. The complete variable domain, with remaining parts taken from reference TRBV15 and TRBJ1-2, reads DAMVIQNPRYQVTQFGKPVTLSCSQTLNHNVMYWYQQKSSQAPKLLFHYYDKDFNNEADTPDNFQSRRPNTSFCFLDIRSPGLGDTAMYLCATSREGEGYGYTFGSGTRLTVV.

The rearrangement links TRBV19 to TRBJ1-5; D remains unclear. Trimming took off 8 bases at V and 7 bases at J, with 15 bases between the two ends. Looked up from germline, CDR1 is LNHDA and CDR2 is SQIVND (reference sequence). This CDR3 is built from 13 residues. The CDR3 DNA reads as TGTGCCAGTTCGCCGGGTGTGTGGCAGCCCCAGCATTTT. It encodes CASSPGVWQPQHF.

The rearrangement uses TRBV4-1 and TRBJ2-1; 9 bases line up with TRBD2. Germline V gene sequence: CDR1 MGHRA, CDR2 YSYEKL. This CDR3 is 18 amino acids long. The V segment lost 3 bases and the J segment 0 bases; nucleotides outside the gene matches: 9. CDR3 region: CASSQFLAGSSSYNEQFF. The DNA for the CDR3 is TGCGCCAGCAGCCAGTTCCTAGCGGGGTCGAGCTCCTACAATGAGCAGTTCTTC.